The 2 T cell receptor beta chains reported below all come from one sample, sequenced in a study of blood T cells in healthy people across ages. Then a second PCR, running roughly 7 to 11 cycles, was carried out with a sample-barcoded 5' primer and a J-beta primer mix. TCRdb recomputed calls from the 5' RACE reads with MiXCR, one row per CDR3 protein. The data contain 1.2 million to 1.5 million distinct CDR3 sequences, 59% of them singletons. Sequenced: blood. Receptors were obtained from a young man in good health.

The chain uses TRBV7-2 and TRBJ1-5; no reliable D call. Germline CDR1 reads SGHTA; CDR2 reads FQGNSA. V gave up 1 base and J gave up 7 bases, with 8 bases separating them. The CDR3 has 13 residues. In DNA, the CDR3 is TGTGCCAGCAGCTTAGACAGCGGCCAGCCCCAGCATTTT. Amino acid sequence: CASSLDSGQPQHF.

This chain joins TRBV4-3 and TRBJ2-7, with 9 bases aligning to TRBD1. V lost 3 bases, J lost 6 bases, and 3 bases stayed unmatched. The germline V gene encodes CDR1 LGHNA and CDR2 YSLEER. The length of the CDR3 is 13 residues. The DNA for the CDR3 is TGCGCCAGCAGCCACGCGACAGGGGGCGAGCAGTACTTC. This gives the protein CASSHATGGEQYF.